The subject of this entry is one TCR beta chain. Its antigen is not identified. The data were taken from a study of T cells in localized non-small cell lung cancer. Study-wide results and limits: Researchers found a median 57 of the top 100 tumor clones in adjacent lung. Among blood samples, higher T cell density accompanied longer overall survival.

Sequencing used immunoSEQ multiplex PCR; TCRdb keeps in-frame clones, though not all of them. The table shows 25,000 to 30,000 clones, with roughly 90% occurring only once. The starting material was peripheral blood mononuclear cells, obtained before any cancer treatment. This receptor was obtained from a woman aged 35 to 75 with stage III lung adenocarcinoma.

For the CDR3, the DNA is TGCGCCAGCAGCCAAGAGTGGGCCAGGGATTACAATGAGCAGTTCTTC. Amino acids: CASSQEWARDYNEQFF. The rearrangement joins TRBV4-1 to TRBJ2-1, with D tentatively TRBD1 (5 bases). The CDR3 spans 16 residues. V dropped 0 bases and J dropped 4 bases, with 13 bases sitting between them. Germline CDR1 reads MGHRA; CDR2 reads YSYEKL.